A single T cell receptor (beta chain) is shown here with its context. The CDR3 has 13 amino acids. Germline CDR1 is MDHEN and CDR2 is SYDVKM. V lost 6 bases to trimming and J lost 5 bases; unmatched junction nucleotides: 5. The data were obtained in a study of blood T cell repertoires in COVID-19. Using immunoSEQ multiplex PCR, the repertoire was profiled, and TCRdb retains in-frame clones only, with some absent. The sample contains approximately 63,000 clones, 88% of which appear only once. This receptor was identified in an elderly woman with active COVID-19. The specimen sequenced was peripheral blood. The rearrangement links TRBV28 to TRBJ2-7; TRBD1 aligns across 9 bases. This CDR3 is CASSRGQGHEQYF. CDR3 nucleotide sequence: TGTGCCAGCAGCCGAGGACAGGGGCACGAGCAGTACTTC.